Below are 4 T cell receptor beta chains sequenced from a single sample in a study of cytomegalovirus exposure and HLA in healthy donors. PCR involved 60 Vbeta and 13 Jbeta primers. TCRdb's copy holds only in-frame clones and misses some; the assay was immunoSEQ multiplex PCR. The sample consists of about 110,000 clones, 76% of them appearing once. What was sequenced was PBMCs. Every receptor here comes from a man aged 25-40 years in good health and CMV-seropositive.

This chain uses TRBV19 with TRBJ2-5, with a weak D call TRBD1 (5 bases). Germline values: CDR1 LNHDA, CDR2 SQIVND (reference sequence). Trimming shortened V by 10 bases and J by 2 bases, and 11 bases separated the two germline ends. This CDR3 contains 12 residues. The CDR3 sequence: CATKAGQETQYF. CDR3 DNA: TGTGCCACGAAGGCAGGGCAAGAGACCCAGTACTTC.

The rearrangement uses TRBV16 and TRBJ1-3, with a possible D match to TRBD1 (5 bases). Germline lookup yields CDR1 KGHSY and CDR2 FQNENV. The germline V and J ends were trimmed by 4 bases and 2 bases, with 12 bases remaining between them. This CDR3 contains 15 residues. This CDR3 is CASSPSPGAGNTIYF. The DNA for the CDR3 is TGTGCCAGCAGCCCAAGTCCGGGGGCTGGAAACACCATATATTTT.

This chain links TRBV2 with TRBJ1-2; the match to TRBD1 covers 10 bases. With 7 bases clipped from V and 3 bases from J, the junction kept 5 bases outside the gene matches. This CDR3 spans 14 amino acids. Germline V lookup: CDR1 SNHLY, CDR2 FYNNEI. The CDR3 here is CASTPGQGDYGYTF. In DNA, the CDR3 is TGTGCCAGCACCCCCGGACAGGGGGACTATGGCTACACCTTC.

This chain joins TRBV30 and TRBJ1-1; D not resolved. Trimming pared 2 bases from V and 0 bases from J, leaving 10 bases between. Germline CDR1 reads GTSNPN; CDR2 reads SVGIG (reference sequence). The CDR3 runs 14 residues. In DNA, the CDR3 is TGTGCCTGGAGTCCCTCCGTTATGAACACTGAAGCTTTCTTT. Translated: CAWSPSVMNTEAFF. Variable domain in full (rest from reference TRBV30 and TRBJ1-1): SQTIHQWPATLVQPVGSPLSLECTVEGTSNPNLYWYRQAAGRGLQLLFYSVGIGQISSEVPQNLSASRPQDRQFILSSKKLLLSDSGFYLCAWSPSVMNTEAFFGQGTRLTVV.